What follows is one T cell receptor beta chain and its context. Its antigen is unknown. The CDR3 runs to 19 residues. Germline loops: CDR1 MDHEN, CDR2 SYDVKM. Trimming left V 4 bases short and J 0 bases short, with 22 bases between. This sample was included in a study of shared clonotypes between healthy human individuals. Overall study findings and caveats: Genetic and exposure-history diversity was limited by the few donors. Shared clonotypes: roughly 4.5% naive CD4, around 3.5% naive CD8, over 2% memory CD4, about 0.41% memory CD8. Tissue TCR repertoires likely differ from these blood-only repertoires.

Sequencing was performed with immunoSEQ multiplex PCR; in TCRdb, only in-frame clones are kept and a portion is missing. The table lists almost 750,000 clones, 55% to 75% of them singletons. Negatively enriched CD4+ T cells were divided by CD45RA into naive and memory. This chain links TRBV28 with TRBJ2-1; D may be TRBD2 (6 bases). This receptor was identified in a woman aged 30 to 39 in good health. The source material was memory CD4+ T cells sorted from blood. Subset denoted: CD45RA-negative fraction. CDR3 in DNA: TGTGCCAGCAGTTCACTCTTCGGGACTTCTCCCAGCTCCTACAATGAGCAGTTCTTC. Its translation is CASSSLFGTSPSSYNEQFF.